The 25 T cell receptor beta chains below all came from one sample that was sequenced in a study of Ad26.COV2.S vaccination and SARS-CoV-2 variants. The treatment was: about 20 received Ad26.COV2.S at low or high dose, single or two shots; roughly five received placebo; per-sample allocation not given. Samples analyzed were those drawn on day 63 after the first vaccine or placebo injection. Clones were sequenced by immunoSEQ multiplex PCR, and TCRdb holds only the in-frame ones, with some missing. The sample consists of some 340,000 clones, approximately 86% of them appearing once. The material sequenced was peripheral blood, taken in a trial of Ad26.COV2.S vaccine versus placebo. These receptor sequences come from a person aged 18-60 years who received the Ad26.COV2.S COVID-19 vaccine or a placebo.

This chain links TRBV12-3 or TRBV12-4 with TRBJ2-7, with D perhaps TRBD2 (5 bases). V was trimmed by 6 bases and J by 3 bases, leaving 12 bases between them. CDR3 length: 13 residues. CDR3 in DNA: TGTGCCAGCAGGAGGGCTCACCTCTACGAGCAGTACTTC. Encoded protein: CASRRAHLYEQYF.

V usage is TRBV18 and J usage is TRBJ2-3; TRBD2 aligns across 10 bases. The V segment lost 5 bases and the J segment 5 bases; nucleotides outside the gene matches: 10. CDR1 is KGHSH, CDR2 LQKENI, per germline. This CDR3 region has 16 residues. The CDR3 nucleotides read TGTGCCAGCTCATCAGCGGGGGGGCCGGGTGGAGATACGCAGTATTTT. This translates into CASSSAGGPGGDTQYF.

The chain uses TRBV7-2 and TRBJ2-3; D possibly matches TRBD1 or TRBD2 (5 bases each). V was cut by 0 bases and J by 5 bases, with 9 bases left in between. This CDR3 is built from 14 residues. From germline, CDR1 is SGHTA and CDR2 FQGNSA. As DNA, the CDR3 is TGTGCCAGCAGCTTAGCGTCGGGGCGAGATACGCAGTATTTT. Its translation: CASSLASGRDTQYF.

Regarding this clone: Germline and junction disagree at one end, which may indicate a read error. The CDR3 spells CRASWRGPDTQYF. The CDR3 region has the DNA TGCAGGGCTAGTTGGCGGGGGCCAGATACGCAGTATTTT. The rearrangement links TRBV20-1 to TRBJ2-3, with D possibly matching TRBD2 (7 bases). The CDR3 runs to 13 residues. Per germline, CDR1 DFQATT and CDR2 SNEGSKA (reference sequence).

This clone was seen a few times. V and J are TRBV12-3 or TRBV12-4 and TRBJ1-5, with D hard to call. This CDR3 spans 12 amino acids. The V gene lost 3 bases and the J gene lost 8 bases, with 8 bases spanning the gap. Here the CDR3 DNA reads TGTGCCAGCAGTTTTACGGGGAAGCCCCAGCATTTT. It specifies CASSFTGKPQHF.

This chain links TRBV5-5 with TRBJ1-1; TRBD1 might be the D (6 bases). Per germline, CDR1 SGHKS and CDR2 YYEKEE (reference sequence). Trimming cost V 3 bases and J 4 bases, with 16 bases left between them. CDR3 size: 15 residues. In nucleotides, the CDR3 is TGTGCCAGCAGCTCGGGGTCGGGGGGCGGCACTGAAGCTTTCTTT. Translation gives CASSSGSGGGTEAFF. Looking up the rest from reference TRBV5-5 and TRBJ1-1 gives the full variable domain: DAGVTQSPTHLIKTRGQQVTLRCSPISGHKSVSWYQQVLGQGPQFIFQYYEKEERGRGNFPDRFSARQFPNYSSELNVNALLLGDSALYLCASSSGSGGGTEAFFGQGTRLTVV.

In DNA form, the CDR3 reads TGTGCCAGCAGTGGGGACACAGGGGAAGCCACCTTC. Its translation is CASSGDTGEATF. The chain employs TRBV2 and TRBJ1-2, with TRBD1 matching 7 bases. The CDR3 sequence is 12 residues long. The germline V gene encodes CDR1 SNHLY and CDR2 FYNNEI. V lost 4 bases, J lost 13 bases, and 9 bases stayed unmatched.

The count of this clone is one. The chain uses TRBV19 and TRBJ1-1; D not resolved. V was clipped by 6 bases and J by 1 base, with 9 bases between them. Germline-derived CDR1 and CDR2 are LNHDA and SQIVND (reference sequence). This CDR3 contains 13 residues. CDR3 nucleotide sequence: TGTGCCAGTAGACAGACGGGGAACACTGAAGCTTTCTTT. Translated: CASRQTGNTEAFF.

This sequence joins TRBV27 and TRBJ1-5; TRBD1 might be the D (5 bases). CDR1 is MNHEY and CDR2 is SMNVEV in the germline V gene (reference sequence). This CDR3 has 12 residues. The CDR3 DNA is TGTGGGACCGGGACGGGCAATCAGCCCCAGCATTTT. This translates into CGTGTGNQPQHF.

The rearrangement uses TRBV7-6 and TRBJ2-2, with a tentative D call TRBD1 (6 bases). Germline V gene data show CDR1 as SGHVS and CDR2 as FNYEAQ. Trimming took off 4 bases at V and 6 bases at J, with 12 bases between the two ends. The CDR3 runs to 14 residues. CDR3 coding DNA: TGTGCCAGCAGCTCGACCGGACAGTCCGGGGAGCTGTTTTTT. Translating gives CASSSTGQSGELFF.

CDR3 coding DNA: TGCGCCAGCAGCCAAGATAACAGGGTCCACGAGCAGTACTTC. Its protein is CASSQDNRVHEQYF. This chain links TRBV4-1 with TRBJ2-7, with a possible D match to TRBD1 (6 bases). Germline V gene data show CDR1 as MGHRA and CDR2 as YSYEKL. The V gene lost 0 bases and the J gene lost 5 bases, with 11 bases spanning the gap. The CDR3 has 14 amino acids.

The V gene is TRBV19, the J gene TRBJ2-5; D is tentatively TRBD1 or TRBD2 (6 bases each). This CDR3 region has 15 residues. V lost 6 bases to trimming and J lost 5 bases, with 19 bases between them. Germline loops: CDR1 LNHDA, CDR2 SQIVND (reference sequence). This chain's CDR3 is CASRGVGGRAETQYF. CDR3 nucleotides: TGTGCCAGTAGAGGGGTAGGGGGGCGGGCCGAGACCCAGTACTTC.

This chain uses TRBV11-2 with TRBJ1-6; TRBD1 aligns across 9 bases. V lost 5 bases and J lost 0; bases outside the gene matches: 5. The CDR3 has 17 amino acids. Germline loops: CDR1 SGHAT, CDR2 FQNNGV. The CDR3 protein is CASSAGQGPSYNSPLHF. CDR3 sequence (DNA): TGTGCCAGCAGCGCCGGACAGGGGCCCTCCTATAATTCACCCCTCCACTTT. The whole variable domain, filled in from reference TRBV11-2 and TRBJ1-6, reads EAGVAQSPRYKIIEKRQSVAFWCNPISGHATLYWYQQILGQGPKLLIQFQNNGVVDDSQLPKDRFSAERLKGVDSTLKIQPAKLEDSAVYLCASSAGQGPSYNSPLHFGNGTRLTVT.

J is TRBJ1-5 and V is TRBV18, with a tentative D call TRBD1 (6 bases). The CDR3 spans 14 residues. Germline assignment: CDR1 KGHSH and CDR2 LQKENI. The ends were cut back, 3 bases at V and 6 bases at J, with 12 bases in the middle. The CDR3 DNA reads TGTGCCAGCTCACCGTCAGGGGTTAGTCAGCCCCAGCATTTT. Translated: CASSPSGVSQPQHF.

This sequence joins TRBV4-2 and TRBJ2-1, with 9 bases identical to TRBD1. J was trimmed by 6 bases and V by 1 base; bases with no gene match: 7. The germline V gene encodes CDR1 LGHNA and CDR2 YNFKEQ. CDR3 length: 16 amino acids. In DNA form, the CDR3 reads TGTGCCAGCAGCCAAGTAGGGACAGGGACTGTCAATGAGCAGTTCTTC. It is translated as CASSQVGTGTVNEQFF.

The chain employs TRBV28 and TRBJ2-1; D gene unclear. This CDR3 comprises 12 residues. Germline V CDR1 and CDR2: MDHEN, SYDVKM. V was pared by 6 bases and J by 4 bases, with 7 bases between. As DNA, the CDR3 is TGTGCCAGCAGCCGACTTTACAATGAGCAGTTCTTC. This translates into CASSRLYNEQFF.

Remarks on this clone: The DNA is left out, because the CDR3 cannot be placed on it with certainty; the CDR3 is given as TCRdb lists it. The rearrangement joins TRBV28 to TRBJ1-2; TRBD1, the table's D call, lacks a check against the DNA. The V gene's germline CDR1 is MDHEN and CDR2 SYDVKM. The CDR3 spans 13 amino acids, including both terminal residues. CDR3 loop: CASSFGQGASTAF.

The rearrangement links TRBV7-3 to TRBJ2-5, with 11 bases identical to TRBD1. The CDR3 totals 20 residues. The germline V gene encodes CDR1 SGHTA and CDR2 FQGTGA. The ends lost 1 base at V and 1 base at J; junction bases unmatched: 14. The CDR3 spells CASSLIPGGQGAEGQETQYF. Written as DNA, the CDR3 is TGTGCCAGCAGCTTAATCCCCGGCGGACAGGGGGCTGAGGGCCAAGAGACCCAGTACTTC.

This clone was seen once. CDR3 sequence reads: CSATGQGAGTEAFF. The CDR3, as DNA: TGCAGCGCTACGGGACAGGGGGCGGGGACTGAAGCTTTCTTT. This rearrangement joins TRBV29-1 to TRBJ1-1; 12 nucleotides line up with TRBD1. The germline CDR1 and CDR2 sequences are SQVTM and ANQGSEA. Trimming took 7 bases from V and 5 from J; bases not matched to a gene: 8. This CDR3 contains 14 residues.

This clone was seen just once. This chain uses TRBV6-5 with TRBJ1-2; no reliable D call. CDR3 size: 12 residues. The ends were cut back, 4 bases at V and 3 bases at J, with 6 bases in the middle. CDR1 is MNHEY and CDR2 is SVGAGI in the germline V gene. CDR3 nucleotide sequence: TGTGCCAGCAGTTCACCCTACTATGGCTACACCTTC. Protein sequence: CASSSPYYGYTF.

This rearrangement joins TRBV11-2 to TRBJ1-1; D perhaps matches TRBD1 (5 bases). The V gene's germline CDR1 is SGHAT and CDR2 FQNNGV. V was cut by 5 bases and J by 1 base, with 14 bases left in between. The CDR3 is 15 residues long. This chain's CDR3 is CASSPLSGKNTEAFF. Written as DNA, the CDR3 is TGTGCCAGCAGCCCACTCTCAGGGAAGAACACTGAAGCTTTCTTT. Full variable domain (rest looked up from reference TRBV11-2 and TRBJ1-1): EAGVAQSPRYKIIEKRQSVAFWCNPISGHATLYWYQQILGQGPKLLIQFQNNGVVDDSQLPKDRFSAERLKGVDSTLKIQPAKLEDSAVYLCASSPLSGKNTEAFFGQGTRLTVV.

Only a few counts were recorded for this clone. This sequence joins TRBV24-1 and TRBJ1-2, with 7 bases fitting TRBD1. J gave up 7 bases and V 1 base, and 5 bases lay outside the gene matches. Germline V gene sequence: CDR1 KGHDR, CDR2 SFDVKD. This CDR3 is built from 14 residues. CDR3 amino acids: CATSDFRQGGGYTF. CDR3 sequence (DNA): TGTGCCACCAGTGATTTCCGACAGGGAGGTGGCTACACCTTC.

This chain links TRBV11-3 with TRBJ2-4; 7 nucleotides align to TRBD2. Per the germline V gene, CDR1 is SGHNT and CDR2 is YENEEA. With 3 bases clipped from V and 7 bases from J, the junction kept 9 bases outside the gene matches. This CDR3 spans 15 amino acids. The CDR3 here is CASSFRGGLGNIQYF. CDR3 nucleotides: TGTGCCAGCAGCTTTCGGGGAGGGCTCGGGAACATTCAGTACTTC.

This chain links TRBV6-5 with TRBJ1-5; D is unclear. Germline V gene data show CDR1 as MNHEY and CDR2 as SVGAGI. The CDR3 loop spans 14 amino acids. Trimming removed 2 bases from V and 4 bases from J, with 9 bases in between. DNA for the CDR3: TGTGCCAGCAGTTACGGGCCGAGGAATCAGCCCCAGCATTTT. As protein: CASSYGPRNQPQHF.

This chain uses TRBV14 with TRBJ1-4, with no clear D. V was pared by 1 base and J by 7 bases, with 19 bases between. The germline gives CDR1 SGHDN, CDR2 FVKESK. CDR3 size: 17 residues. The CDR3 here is CASSQAFGGNQSEKLFF. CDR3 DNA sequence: TGTGCCAGCAGCCAAGCTTTCGGTGGGAACCAATCTGAAAAACTGTTTTTT.